This T cell receptor beta chain was retrieved from a study of T cells in Graves' hyperthyroidism and ophthalmopathy. There were TCR beta CDR3 regions amplified from RNA transcripts. In the first-round RT-PCR of the TCR CDR3, the HTBI primer set was used. TCRdb analysed the multiplex PCR reads with MiXCR anew, one entry per CDR3 protein. Of 300,000 to 450,000 distinct CDR3 sequences detected, 14% appear once; the ten largest clones hold roughly a fifth. Patients having uncontrolled infection, another autoimmune disease, pregnancy or lactation were not included. In its sample, this clonotype was seen many times. This CDR3 has 16 amino acids. V lost 2 bases to trimming and J lost 6 bases; unmatched junction nucleotides: 10. From germline, CDR1 is MDHEN and CDR2 SYDVKM.

The specimen was blood. The gene calls are TRBV28 and TRBJ1-2, with 9 nucleotides matching TRBD1. The clonotype originates from a woman aged 25 to 39 with Graves' ophthalmopathy. This CDR3 is CASSLATGGEVDGYTF. Written as DNA, the CDR3 is TGTGCCAGCAGTTTAGCCACAGGGGGCGAAGTTGATGGCTACACCTTC.